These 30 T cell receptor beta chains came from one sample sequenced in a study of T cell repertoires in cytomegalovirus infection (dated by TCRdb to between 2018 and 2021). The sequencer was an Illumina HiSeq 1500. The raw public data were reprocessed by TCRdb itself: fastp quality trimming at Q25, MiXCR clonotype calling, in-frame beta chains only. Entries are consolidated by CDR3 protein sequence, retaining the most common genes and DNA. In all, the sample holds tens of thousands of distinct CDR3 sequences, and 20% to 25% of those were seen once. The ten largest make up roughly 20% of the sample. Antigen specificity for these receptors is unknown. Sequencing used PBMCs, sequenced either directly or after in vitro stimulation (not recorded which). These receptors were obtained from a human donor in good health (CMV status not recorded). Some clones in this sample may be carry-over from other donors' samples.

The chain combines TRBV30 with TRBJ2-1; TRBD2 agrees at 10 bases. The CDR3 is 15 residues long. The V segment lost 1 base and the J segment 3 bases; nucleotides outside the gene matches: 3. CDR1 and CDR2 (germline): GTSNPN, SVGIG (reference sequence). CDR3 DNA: TGTGCCTGGAGTGCCGGACTAGCGGACTACAATGAGCAGTTCTTC. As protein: CAWSAGLADYNEQFF.

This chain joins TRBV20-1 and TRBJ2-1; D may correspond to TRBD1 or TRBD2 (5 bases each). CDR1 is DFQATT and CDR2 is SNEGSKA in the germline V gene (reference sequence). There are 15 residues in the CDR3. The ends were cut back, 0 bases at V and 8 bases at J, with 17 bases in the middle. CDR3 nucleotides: TGCAGTGCTAGAGATTTGCAGGGAGTCATGGATGAGCAGTTCTTC. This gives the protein CSARDLQGVMDEQFF.

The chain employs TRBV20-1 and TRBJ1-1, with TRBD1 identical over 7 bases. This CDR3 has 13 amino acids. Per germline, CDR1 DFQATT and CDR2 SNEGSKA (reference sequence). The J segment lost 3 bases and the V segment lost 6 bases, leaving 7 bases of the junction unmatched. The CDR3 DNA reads TGCAGTGCGGAGGGGGCGGGGGACACTGAAGCTTTCTTT. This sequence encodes CSAEGAGDTEAFF.

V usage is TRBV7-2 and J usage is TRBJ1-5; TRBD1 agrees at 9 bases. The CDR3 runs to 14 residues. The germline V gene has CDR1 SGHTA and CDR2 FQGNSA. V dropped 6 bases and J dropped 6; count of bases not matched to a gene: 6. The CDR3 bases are TGTGCCAGCAGAACCGGGACAGGGATTCAGCCCCAGCATTTT. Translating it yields CASRTGTGIQPQHF.

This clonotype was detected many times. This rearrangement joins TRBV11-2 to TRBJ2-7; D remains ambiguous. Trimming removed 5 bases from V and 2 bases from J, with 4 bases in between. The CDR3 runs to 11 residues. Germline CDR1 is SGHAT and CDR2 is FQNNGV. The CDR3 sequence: CASSLTYEQYF. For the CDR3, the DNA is TGTGCCAGCAGCCTGACCTACGAGCAGTACTTC.

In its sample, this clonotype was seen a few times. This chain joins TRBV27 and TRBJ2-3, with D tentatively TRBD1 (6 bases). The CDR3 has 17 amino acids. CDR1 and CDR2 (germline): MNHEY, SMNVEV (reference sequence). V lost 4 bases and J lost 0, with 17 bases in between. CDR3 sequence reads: CASSSDRRWASTDTQYF. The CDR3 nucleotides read TGTGCCAGCAGTTCCGACAGGAGGTGGGCTAGCACAGATACGCAGTATTTT.

The CDR3 reads CAISESVGPGYGYTF. CDR3 DNA: TGTGCCATCAGTGAGTCGGTGGGGCCGGGCTATGGCTACACCTTC. The chain recombines TRBV10-3 with TRBJ1-2, with D maybe TRBD1 (5 bases). Per germline, CDR1 ENHRY and CDR2 SYGVKD. V lost 0 bases and J 4 bases, leaving 12 bases between the germline ends. The CDR3 is made up of 15 amino acids.

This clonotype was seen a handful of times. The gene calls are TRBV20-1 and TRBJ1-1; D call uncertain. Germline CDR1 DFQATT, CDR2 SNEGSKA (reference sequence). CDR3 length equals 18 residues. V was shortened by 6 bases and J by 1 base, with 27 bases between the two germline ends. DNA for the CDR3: TGCAGTGCCTCCCCCCCCCGCGCCGGAGCCCACTCGAACACTGAAGCTTTCTTT. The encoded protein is CSASPPRAGAHSNTEAFF.

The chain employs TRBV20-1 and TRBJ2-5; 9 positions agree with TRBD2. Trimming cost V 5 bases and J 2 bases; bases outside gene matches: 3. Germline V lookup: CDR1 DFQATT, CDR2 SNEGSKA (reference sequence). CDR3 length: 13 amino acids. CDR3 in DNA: TGCAGTGCTCCGACTAGCGGACAAGAGACCCAGTACTTC. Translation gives CSAPTSGQETQYF.

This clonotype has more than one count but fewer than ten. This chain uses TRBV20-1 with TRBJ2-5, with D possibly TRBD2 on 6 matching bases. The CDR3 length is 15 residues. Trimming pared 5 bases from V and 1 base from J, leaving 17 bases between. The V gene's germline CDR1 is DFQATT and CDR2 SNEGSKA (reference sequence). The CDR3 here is CSAQLPGLPQETQYF. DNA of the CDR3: TGCAGTGCTCAACTTCCGGGACTCCCCCAAGAGACCCAGTACTTC.

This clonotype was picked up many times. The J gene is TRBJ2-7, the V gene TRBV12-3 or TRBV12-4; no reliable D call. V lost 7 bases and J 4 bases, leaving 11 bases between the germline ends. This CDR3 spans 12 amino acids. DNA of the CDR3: TGTGCCAGCACTTCCGACCGTTACGAGCAGTACTTC. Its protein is CASTSDRYEQYF.

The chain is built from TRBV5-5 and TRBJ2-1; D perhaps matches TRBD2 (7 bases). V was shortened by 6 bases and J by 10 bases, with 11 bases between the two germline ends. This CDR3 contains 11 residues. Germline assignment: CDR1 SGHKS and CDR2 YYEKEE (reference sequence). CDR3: CASTGRGEQFF. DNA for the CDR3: TGTGCCAGCACAGGGAGGGGGGAGCAGTTCTTC.

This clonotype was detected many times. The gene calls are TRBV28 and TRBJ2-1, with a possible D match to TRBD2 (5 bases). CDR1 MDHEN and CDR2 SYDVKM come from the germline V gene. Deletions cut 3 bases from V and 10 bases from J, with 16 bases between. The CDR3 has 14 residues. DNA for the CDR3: TGTGCCAGCAGTTTTAAGGACTTTTTTCGGGAGCAGTTCTTC. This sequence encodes CASSFKDFFREQFF.

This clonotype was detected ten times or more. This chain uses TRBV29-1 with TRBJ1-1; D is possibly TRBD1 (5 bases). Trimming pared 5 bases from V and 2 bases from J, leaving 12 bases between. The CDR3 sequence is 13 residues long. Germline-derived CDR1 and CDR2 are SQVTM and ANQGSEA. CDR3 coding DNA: TGCAGCGTTTCACAGGCTTCAAACACTGAAGCTTTCTTT. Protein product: CSVSQASNTEAFF.

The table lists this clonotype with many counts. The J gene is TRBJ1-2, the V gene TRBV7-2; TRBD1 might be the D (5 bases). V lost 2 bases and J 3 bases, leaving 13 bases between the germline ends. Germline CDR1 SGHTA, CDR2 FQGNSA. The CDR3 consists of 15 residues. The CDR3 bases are TGTGCCAGCAGCTTAACGTCCGCAGGGTACTATGGCTACACCTTC. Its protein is CASSLTSAGYYGYTF.

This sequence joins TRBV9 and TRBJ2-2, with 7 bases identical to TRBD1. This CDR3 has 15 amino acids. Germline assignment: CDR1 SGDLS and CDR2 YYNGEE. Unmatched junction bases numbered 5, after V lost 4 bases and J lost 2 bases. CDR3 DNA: TGTGCCAGCAGCTTCCGGGACAGTAACACCGGGGAGCTGTTTTTT. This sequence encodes CASSFRDSNTGELFF.

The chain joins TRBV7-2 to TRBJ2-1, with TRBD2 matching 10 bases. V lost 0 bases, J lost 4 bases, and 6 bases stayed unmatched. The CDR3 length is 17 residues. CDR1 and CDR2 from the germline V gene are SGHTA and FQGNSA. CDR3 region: CASSLAVATSGYNEQFF. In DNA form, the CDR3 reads TGTGCCAGCAGCTTAGCGGTTGCGACTAGCGGGTACAATGAGCAGTTCTTC.

In DNA, the CDR3 is TGTGCCAGTAGTATCGGGTATAGCAATCAGCCCCAGCATTTT. It encodes CASSIGYSNQPQHF. This chain joins TRBV19 and TRBJ1-5; the D is unclear. Germline values: CDR1 LNHDA, CDR2 SQIVND (reference sequence). The CDR3 contains 14 residues. The germline V and J ends were trimmed by 3 bases and 0 bases, with 6 bases remaining between them.

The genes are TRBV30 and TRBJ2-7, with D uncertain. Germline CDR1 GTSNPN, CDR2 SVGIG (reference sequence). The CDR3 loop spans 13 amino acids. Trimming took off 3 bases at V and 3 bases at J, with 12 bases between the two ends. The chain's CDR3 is CAWSLERFYEQYF. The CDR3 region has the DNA TGTGCCTGGAGCTTAGAGAGATTCTACGAGCAGTACTTC.

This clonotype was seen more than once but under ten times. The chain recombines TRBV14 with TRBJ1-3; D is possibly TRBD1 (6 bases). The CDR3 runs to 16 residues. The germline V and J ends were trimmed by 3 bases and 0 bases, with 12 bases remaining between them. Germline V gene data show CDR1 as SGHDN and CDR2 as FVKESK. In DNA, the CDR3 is TGTGCCAGCAGCCAGGGGGGCAGCCTCTCTGGAAACACCATATATTTT. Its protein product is CASSQGGSLSGNTIYF.

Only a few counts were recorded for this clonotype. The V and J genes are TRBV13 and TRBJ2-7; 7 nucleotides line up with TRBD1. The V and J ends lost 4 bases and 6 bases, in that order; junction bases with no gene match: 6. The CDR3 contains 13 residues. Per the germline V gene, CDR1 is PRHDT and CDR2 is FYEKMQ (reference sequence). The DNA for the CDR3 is TGTGCCAGCAGCTCAACGGACAGGACCGAGCAGTACTTC. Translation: CASSSTDRTEQYF.

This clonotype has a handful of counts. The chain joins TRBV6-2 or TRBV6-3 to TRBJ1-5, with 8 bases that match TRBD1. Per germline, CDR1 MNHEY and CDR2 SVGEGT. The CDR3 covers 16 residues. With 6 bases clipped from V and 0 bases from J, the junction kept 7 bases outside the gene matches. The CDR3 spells CASSRRQGYSNQPQHF. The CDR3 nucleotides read TGTGCCAGCAGCCGACGACAGGGGTATAGCAATCAGCCCCAGCATTTT.

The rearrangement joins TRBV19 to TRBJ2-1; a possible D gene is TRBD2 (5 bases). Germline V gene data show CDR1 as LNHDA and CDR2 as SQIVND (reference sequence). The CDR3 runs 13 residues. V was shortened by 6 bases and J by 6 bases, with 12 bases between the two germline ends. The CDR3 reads CASRAGGPNEQFF. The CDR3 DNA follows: TGTGCCAGTAGGGCAGGAGGCCCCAATGAGCAGTTCTTC.

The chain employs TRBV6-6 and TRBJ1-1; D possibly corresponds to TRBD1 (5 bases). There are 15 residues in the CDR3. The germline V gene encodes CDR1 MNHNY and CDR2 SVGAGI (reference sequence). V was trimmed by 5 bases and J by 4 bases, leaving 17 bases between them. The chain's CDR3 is CASSVGDVAVTEAFF. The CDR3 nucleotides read TGTGCCAGCAGTGTGGGGGACGTTGCGGTCACTGAAGCTTTCTTT.

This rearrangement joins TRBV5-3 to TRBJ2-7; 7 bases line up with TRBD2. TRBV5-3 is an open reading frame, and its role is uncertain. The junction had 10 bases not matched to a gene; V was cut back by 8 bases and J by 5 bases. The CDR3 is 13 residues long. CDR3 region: CASSPRGGDEQYF. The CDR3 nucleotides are TGTGCCAGCAGCCCACGCGGGGGAGACGAGCAGTACTTC.

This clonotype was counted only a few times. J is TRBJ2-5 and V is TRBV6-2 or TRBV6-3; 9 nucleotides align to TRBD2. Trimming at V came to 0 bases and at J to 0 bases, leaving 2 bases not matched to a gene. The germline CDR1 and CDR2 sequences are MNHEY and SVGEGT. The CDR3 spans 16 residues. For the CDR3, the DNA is TGTGCCAGCAGTTACTCTCAGCGGGGGGACCAAGAGACCCAGTACTTC. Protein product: CASSYSQRGDQETQYF.

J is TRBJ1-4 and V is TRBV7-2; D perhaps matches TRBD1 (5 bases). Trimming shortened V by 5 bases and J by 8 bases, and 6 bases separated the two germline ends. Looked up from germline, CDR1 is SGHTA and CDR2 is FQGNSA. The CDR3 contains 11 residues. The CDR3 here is CASSPGEKLFF. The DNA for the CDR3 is TGTGCCAGCAGCCCAGGGGAAAAACTGTTTTTT.

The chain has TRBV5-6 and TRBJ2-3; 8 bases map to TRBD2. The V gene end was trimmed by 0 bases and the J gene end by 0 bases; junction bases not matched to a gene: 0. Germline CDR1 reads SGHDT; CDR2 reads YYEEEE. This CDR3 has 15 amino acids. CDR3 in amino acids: CASSLERGSTDTQYF. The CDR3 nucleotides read TGTGCCAGCAGCTTGGAGCGGGGGAGCACAGATACGCAGTATTTT.

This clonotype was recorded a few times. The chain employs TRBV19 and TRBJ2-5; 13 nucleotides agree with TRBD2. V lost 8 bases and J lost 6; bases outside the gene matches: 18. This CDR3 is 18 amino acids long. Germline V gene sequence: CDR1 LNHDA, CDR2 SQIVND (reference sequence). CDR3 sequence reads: CASGTRDGLAGAGKTQYF. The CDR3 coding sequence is TGTGCCAGTGGGACGAGGGATGGACTAGCGGGAGCCGGGAAGACCCAGTACTTC.

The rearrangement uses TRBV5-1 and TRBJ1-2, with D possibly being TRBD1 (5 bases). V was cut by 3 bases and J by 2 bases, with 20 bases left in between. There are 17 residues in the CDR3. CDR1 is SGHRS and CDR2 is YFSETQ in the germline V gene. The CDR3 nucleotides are TGCGCCAGCAGCTCGACTGAGATTCAGGGCTACAACTATGGCTACACCTTC. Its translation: CASSSTEIQGYNYGYTF. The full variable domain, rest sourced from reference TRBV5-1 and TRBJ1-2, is KAGVTQTPRYLIKTRGQQVTLSCSPISGHRSVSWYQQTPGQGLQFLFEYFSETQRNKGNFPGRFSGRQFSNSRSEMNVSTLELGDSALYLCASSSTEIQGYNYGYTFGSGTRLTVV.